The T cell receptor (beta chain) described here comes from a study of T cells expressing NK-cell markers. Details on this clonotype: The antigen is not known.

The study's findings and limits: Leadership of the CD3+CD56-NKG2C+ fraction also belonged to these clonotypes in several donors.

TCRdb re-called the 5' RACE reads and gives one entry per CDR3 protein, without DNA. The sample table sets out about 540,000 distinct CDR3 sequences. Germline CDR1 and CDR2: SGHVS and FNYEAQ. The CDR3 length is 14 residues. V usage is TRBV7-6 and J usage is TRBJ2-1; TCRdb names TRBD1, which stays unverified in the absence of DNA. This TCR derives from a man aged 18 to 35 in good health. Sequenced sample: blood T cells: a sorted CD56 or NKG2C T cell subset, CD4+ or CD8+ T cells, or bulk PBMC T cells (not recorded which). Here the CDR3 reads CASSLALPPHEQFF. Full variable domain (rest looked up from reference TRBV7-6 and TRBJ2-1): GAGVSQSPRYKVTKRGQDVALRCDPISGHVSLYWYRQALGQGPEFLTYFNYEAQQDKSGLPNDRFSAERPEGSISTLTIQRTEQRDSAMYRCASSLALPPHEQFFGPGTRLTVL.